This TCR beta chain was sequenced for a study of T cell changes during pregnancy in multiple sclerosis. The repertoire was sequenced with immunoSEQ multiplex PCR; TCRdb's copy has only in-frame clones and lacks some. This table holds around 86,000 clones, over 80% found once. This CDR3 is 14 amino acids long. J was trimmed by 8 bases and V by 3 bases; bases with no gene match: 5. The germline V gene encodes CDR1 SEHNR and CDR2 FQNEAQ (reference sequence). Sequencing used peripheral blood, obtained in the first trimester of pregnancy. This rearrangement joins TRBV7-9 to TRBJ2-4; TRBD1 matches at 9 bases. This receptor was taken from a female donor with multiple sclerosis, enrolled in a pregnancy study. The CDR3 spells CASSLGTGRDIQYF. The CDR3 region has the DNA TGTGCCAGCAGCTTGGGGACAGGGAGGGACATTCAGTACTTC.